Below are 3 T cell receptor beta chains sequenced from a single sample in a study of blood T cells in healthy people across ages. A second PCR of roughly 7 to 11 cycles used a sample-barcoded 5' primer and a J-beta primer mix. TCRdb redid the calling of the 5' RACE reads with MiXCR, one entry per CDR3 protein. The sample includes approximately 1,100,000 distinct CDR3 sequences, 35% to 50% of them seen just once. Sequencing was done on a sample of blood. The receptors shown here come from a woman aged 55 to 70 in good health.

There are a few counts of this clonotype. The DNA of the CDR3 is TGTGCCAGCAGCTTATTCGGTCTCCGGGGCGGGGAGCTGTTTTTT. Protein: CASSLFGLRGGELFF. The chain has TRBV11-2 and TRBJ2-2; tentative D call: TRBD2 (5 bases). The ends were cut back, 2 bases at V and 7 bases at J, with 14 bases in the middle. Per germline, CDR1 SGHAT and CDR2 FQNNGV. This CDR3 contains 15 residues.

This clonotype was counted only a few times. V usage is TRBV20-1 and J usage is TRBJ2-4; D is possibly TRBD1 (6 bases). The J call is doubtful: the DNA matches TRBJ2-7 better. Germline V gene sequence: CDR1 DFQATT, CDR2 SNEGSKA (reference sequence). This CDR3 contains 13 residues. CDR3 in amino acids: CSARDQGRREQYF. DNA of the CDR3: TGCAGTGCTAGAGATCAGGGGCGCCGCGAGCAGTACTTC.

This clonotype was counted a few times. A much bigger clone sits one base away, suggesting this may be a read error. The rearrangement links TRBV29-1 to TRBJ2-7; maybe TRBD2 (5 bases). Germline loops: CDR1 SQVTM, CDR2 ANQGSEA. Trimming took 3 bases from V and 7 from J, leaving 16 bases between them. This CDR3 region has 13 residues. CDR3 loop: CSVEGSSYNEQYF. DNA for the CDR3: TGCAGCGTTGAGGGGAGCTCCTACAATGAGCAGTACTTC.